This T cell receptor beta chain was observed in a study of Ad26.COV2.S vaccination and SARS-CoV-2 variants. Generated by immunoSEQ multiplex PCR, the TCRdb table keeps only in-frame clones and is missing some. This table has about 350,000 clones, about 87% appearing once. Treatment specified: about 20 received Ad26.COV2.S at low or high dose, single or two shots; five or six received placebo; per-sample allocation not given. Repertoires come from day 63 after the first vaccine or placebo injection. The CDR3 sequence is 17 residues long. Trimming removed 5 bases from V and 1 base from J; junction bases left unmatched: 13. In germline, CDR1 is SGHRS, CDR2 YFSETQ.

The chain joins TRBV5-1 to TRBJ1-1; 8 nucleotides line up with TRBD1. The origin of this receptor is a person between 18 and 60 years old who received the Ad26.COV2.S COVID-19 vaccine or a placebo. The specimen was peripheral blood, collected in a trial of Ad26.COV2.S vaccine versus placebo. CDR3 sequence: CASSGQGAGAWNTEAFF. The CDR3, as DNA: TGCGCCAGCAGTGGACAGGGCGCTGGGGCTTGGAACACTGAAGCTTTCTTT.